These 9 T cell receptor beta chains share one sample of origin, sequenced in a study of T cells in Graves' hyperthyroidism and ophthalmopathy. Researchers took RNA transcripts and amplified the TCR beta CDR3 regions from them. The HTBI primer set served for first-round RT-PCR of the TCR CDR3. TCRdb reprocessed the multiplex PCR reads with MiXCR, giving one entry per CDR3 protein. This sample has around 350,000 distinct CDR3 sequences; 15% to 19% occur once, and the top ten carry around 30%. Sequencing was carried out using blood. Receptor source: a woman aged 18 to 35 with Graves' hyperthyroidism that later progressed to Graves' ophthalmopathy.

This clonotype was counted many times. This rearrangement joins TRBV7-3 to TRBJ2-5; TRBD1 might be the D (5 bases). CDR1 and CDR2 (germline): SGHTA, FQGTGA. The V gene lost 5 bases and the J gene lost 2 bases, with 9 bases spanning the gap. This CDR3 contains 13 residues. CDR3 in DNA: TGTGCCAGCAGCCTGACAGTGCAAGAGACCCAGTACTTC. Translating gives CASSLTVQETQYF. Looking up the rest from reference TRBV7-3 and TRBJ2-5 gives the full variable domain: GAGVSQTPSNKVTEKGKYVELRCDPISGHTALYWYRQSLGQGPEFLIYFQGTGAADDSGLPNDRFFAVRPEGSVSTLKIQRTERGDSAVYLCASSLTVQETQYFGPGTRLLVL.

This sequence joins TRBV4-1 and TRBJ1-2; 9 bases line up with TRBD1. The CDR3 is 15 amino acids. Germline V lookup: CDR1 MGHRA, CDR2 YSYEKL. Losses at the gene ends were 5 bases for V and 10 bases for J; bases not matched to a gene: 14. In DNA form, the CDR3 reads TGCGCCAGCAGCAGAAATCCCGGGACAGGGATTAACTACACCTTC. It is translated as CASSRNPGTGINYTF.

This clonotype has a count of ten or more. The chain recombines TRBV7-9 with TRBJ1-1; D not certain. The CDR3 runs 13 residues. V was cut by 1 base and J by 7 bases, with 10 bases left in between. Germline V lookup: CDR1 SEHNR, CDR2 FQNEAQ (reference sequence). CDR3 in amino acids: CASSLGPQREAFF. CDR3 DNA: TGTGCCAGCAGCTTAGGTCCACAGCGTGAAGCTTTCTTT.

CDR3 amino acids: CSAPYSNQPQHF. The CDR3 DNA sequence: TGCAGTGCTCCGTATAGCAATCAGCCCCAGCATTTT. The gene calls are TRBV20-1 and TRBJ1-5, with unresolved D. Germline values: CDR1 DFQATT, CDR2 SNEGSKA (reference sequence). Trimming left V 5 bases short and J 0 bases short, with 5 bases between. The CDR3 is 12 amino acids.

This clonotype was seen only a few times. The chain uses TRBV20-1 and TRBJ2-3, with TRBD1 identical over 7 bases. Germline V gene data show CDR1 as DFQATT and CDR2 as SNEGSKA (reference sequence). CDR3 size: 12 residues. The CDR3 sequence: CNPGQTTDTQYF. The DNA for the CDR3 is TGCAACCCGGGACAGACCACAGATACGCAGTATTTT.

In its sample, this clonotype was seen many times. CDR3 DNA sequence: TGCAGTGCTCGGGGCCTAAGAGGCTCCTACGAGCAGTACTTC. It yields the protein CSARGLRGSYEQYF. The V and J genes are TRBV20-1 and TRBJ2-7, with D perhaps matching TRBD1 or TRBD2 (5 bases each). Germline V gene sequence: CDR1 DFQATT, CDR2 SNEGSKA (reference sequence). CDR3 size: 14 residues. V was shortened by 5 bases and J by 0 bases, with 14 bases between the two germline ends.

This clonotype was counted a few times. DNA of the CDR3: TGTGCCAGCGGACATGTAGATAATTCACCCCTCCACTTT. The encoded protein is CASGHVDNSPLHF. The rearrangement links TRBV27 to TRBJ1-6; tentative D call: TRBD1 (5 bases). CDR3 length: 13 residues. V was shortened by 8 bases and J by 5 bases, with 10 bases between the two germline ends. Germline loops: CDR1 MNHEY, CDR2 SMNVEV (reference sequence).

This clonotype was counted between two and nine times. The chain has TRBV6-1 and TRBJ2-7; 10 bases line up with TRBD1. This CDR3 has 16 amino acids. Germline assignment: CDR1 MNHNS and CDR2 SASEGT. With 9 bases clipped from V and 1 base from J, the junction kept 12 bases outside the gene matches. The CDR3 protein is CASSFWTGGKSYEQYF. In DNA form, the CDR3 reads TGTGCCAGTTCCTTTTGGACAGGGGGAAAGTCCTACGAGCAGTACTTC.

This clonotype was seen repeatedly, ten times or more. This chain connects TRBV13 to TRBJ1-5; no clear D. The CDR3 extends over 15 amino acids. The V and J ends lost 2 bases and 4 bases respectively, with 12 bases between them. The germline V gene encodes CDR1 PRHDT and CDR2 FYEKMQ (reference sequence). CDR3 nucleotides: TGTGCCAGCAGCTTAAGGGCAGAATATAATCAGCCCCAGCATTTT. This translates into CASSLRAEYNQPQHF.